Following are 22 T cell receptor beta chains from one sample sequenced in a study of cytomegalovirus exposure and HLA in healthy donors (dated by TCRdb to 2015 to 2018). The receptor library was made with the immunoSEQ multiplex PCR assay. A mixture of 60 forward primers for TCR Vbeta segments and 13 reverse primers for TCR Jbeta segments was used in the multiplex PCR. Held by TCRdb, this immuneACCESS table contains in-frame sequences only and omits some clones. Under half of the omission traces to an unresolved V gene where checked; the cause of the rest is unknown. A total of about 140,000 clones appear in this sample, around 85% of them only once. The leading ten clones occupy 1.2% of the sample. The sample comprised PBMCs. The receptor set was obtained from a female donor in good health and CMV-seronegative.

The chain uses TRBV20-1 and TRBJ2-5; D ambiguous. Trimming removed 4 bases at V and 5 bases at J, with 8 bases between. Germline assignment: CDR1 DFQATT and CDR2 SNEGSKA (reference sequence). This CDR3 contains 11 residues. The CDR3 region has the DNA TGCAGTGCTAAAAGCAGGGAGACCCAGTACTTC. This gives the protein CSAKSRETQYF.

At least ten counts were recorded for this clone. V gene TRBV4-2 combines with J gene TRBJ2-1, with D maybe TRBD2 (6 bases). V shed 0 bases and J shed 4 bases, with 10 bases lying between them. Germline V gene sequence: CDR1 LGHNA, CDR2 YNFKEQ. The CDR3 covers 15 residues. The CDR3 reads CASSQERETYNEQFF. For the CDR3, the DNA is TGTGCCAGCAGCCAAGAGCGGGAAACATACAATGAGCAGTTCTTC.

This sequence joins TRBV7-9 and TRBJ1-2, with D perhaps TRBD1 (6 bases). The germline CDR1 and CDR2 sequences are SEHNR and FQNEAQ (reference sequence). This CDR3 region has 13 residues. With 0 bases removed from V and 14 bases from J, the gap between germline ends came to 16 bases. For the CDR3, the DNA is TGTGCCAGCAGCTTAGCTTTACAGGGCCCGGAGACCTTC. Its protein product is CASSLALQGPETF. Complete variable domain (other parts from reference TRBV7-9 and TRBJ1-2): DTGVSQNPRHKITKRGQNVTFRCDPISEHNRLYWYRQTLGQGPEFLTYFQNEAQLEKSRLLSDRFSAERPKGSFSTLEIQRTEQGDSAMYLCASSLALQGPETFGSGTRLTVV.

The chain carries TRBV5-1 and TRBJ2-5, with TRBD1 as a possible D gene (6 bases). The germline CDR1 and CDR2 sequences are SGHRS and YFSETQ. The CDR3 has 17 residues. Trimming took 4 bases from V and 5 from J, leaving 24 bases between them. CDR3 sequence reads: CASSLRGSDRTGETQYF. CDR3 nucleotides: TGCGCCAGCAGCCTTAGGGGGTCTGACCGCACGGGGGAGACCCAGTACTTC.

This chain joins TRBV29-1 and TRBJ2-1; D is unclear. Trimming shortened V by 6 bases and J by 1 base, and 10 bases separated the two germline ends. Per germline, CDR1 SQVTM and CDR2 ANQGSEA. There are 13 residues in the CDR3. The CDR3 spells CSVKPRSYNEQFF. CDR3 sequence (DNA): TGCAGCGTAAAACCTAGGTCCTACAATGAGCAGTTCTTC.

This clone was recorded only once. As DNA, the CDR3 is TGCAGCGTTGGAGGACATCGGAACACTGAAGCTTTCTTT. Its translation: CSVGGHRNTEAFF. V gene TRBV29-1 combines with J gene TRBJ1-1, with a possible D match to TRBD1 (5 bases). CDR1 and CDR2 (germline): SQVTM, ANQGSEA. The CDR3 is 13 amino acids. Trimming took off 4 bases at V and 1 base at J, with 10 bases between the two ends.

The chain uses TRBV29-1 and TRBJ2-7; TRBD2 might be the D (5 bases). The CDR3 is 14 residues long. V lost 2 bases and J 2 bases, leaving 13 bases between the germline ends. Germline loops: CDR1 SQVTM, CDR2 ANQGSEA. The CDR3 loop is CSVEIRERTYEQYF. The CDR3 nucleotides read TGCAGCGTTGAAATCCGGGAAAGGACCTACGAGCAGTACTTC.

The chain couples TRBV5-1 to TRBJ2-1; D remains unclear. The CDR3 spans 15 residues. Germline values: CDR1 SGHRS, CDR2 YFSETQ. Trimming shortened V by 2 bases and J by 0 bases, and 9 bases separated the two germline ends. CDR3 nucleotides: TGCGCCAGCAGCTTCGTCGTTAGCTCCTACAATGAGCAGTTCTTC. It codes for CASSFVVSSYNEQFF.

This sequence joins TRBV7-9 and TRBJ2-1; D gene uncertain. The CDR3 is made up of 14 amino acids. V lost 2 bases to trimming and J lost 0 bases, with 5 bases between them. The germline V gene has CDR1 SEHNR and CDR2 FQNEAQ (reference sequence). The CDR3 DNA sequence: TGTGCCAGCAGCTTACCGAGCTCCTACAATGAGCAGTTCTTC. It is translated as CASSLPSSYNEQFF.

The chain joins TRBV7-9 to TRBJ2-1; 14 bases match TRBD2. The germline V gene has CDR1 SEHNR and CDR2 FQNEAQ (reference sequence). Trimming removed 5 bases from V and 9 bases from J; junction bases left unmatched: 9. The CDR3 runs to 16 residues. In DNA form, the CDR3 reads TGTGCCAGCAGCCCCGGGACTAGCGGGAGTGATAGTGAGCAGTTCTTC. Its protein product is CASSPGTSGSDSEQFF.

The chain recombines TRBV5-6 with TRBJ2-5; 10 bases are shared with TRBD2. The CDR3 has 16 amino acids. The V gene end was trimmed by 0 bases and the J gene end by 5 bases; junction bases not matched to a gene: 7. Germline loops: CDR1 SGHDT, CDR2 YYEEEE. The CDR3 nucleotides read TGTGCCAGCAGCTTGGCGGTAGCGGGAGGATACGAGACCCAGTACTTC. Amino acid sequence: CASSLAVAGGYETQYF.

This chain links TRBV30 with TRBJ1-2; 7 bases match TRBD1. Germline lookup yields CDR1 GTSNPN and CDR2 SVGIG (reference sequence). The length of the CDR3 is 12 residues. Trimming removed 4 bases from V and 5 bases from J; junction bases left unmatched: 4. The chain's CDR3 is CAWTGTAYGYTF. The CDR3 nucleotides are TGTGCCTGGACAGGGACAGCTTATGGCTACACCTTC.

The CDR3 loop reads CATQDGSYGYTF. In DNA form, the CDR3 reads TGTGCCACCCAAGATGGTAGCTATGGCTACACCTTC. The genes are TRBV28 and TRBJ1-2, with D uncertain. V lost 10 bases, J lost 4 bases, and 13 bases lay in between. This CDR3 has 12 residues. The germline V gene has CDR1 MDHEN and CDR2 SYDVKM.

CDR3 sequence reads: CASRGRTSNNEQFF. CDR3 DNA: TGTGCCAGCAGGGGCCGGACTAGCAACAATGAGCAGTTCTTC. The gene calls are TRBV7-9 and TRBJ2-1; 8 bases match TRBD2. The germline V gene encodes CDR1 SEHNR and CDR2 FQNEAQ (reference sequence). J was trimmed by 5 bases and V by 6 bases; bases with no gene match: 6. This CDR3 has 14 residues.

This chain joins TRBV5-1 and TRBJ2-3; TRBD1 agrees at 7 bases. Trimming removed 2 bases from V and 4 bases from J; junction bases left unmatched: 7. Germline V gene data show CDR1 as SGHRS and CDR2 as YFSETQ. The CDR3 extends over 15 amino acids. The CDR3 DNA follows: TGCGCCAGCAGCTTTTTTGGGGACAGCCCAGATACGCAGTATTTT. As protein: CASSFFGDSPDTQYF. The complete variable domain, with remaining parts taken from reference TRBV5-1 and TRBJ2-3, reads KAGVTQTPRYLIKTRGQQVTLSCSPISGHRSVSWYQQTPGQGLQFLFEYFSETQRNKGNFPGRFSGRQFSNSRSEMNVSTLELGDSALYLCASSFFGDSPDTQYFGPGTRLTVL.

The chain is built from TRBV19 and TRBJ1-1; no reliable D call. Trimming removed 2 bases from V and 8 bases from J, with 9 bases in between. The V gene's germline CDR1 is LNHDA and CDR2 SQIVND (reference sequence). The length of the CDR3 is 12 residues. CDR3 sequence: CASSIRAGEAFF. DNA of the CDR3: TGTGCCAGTAGTATAAGGGCGGGGGAAGCTTTCTTT.

CDR3 sequence: CASSSGSLDTEAFF. CDR3 bases: TGTGCCAGCAGCTCCGGTTCCCTGGACACTGAAGCTTTCTTT. This sequence joins TRBV28 and TRBJ1-1; D call uncertain. The CDR3 has 14 amino acids. The germline V gene has CDR1 MDHEN and CDR2 SYDVKM. V shed 6 bases and J shed 3 bases, with 14 bases lying between them. The full variable domain, in which reference TRBV28 and TRBJ1-1 provide the parts outside the CDR3, is DVKVTQSSRYLVKRTGEKVFLECVQDMDHENMFWYRQDPGLGLRLIYFSYDVKMKEKGDIPEGYSVSREKKERFSLILESASTNQTSMYLCASSSGSLDTEAFFGQGTRLTVV.

This clone was recorded once. The chain joins TRBV4-2 to TRBJ1-3, with 9 bases that match TRBD1. Germline CDR1 reads LGHNA; CDR2 reads YNFKEQ. CDR3 length: 15 residues. The J segment lost 6 bases and the V segment lost 0 bases, leaving 3 bases of the junction unmatched. CDR3 in DNA: TGTGCCAGCAGCCAAGACCGGGACAGGGCAAACACCATATATTTT. Protein: CASSQDRDRANTIYF.

The chain uses TRBV29-1 and TRBJ2-7, with 7 bases that match TRBD2. Germline V gene data show CDR1 as SQVTM and CDR2 as ANQGSEA. J gave up 7 bases and V 4 bases, and 7 bases lay outside the gene matches. The CDR3 runs 12 residues. The CDR3 DNA reads as TGCAGCGTTGTCGGGGAGGGGAGGGAGCAGTACTTC. It yields the protein CSVVGEGREQYF.

This clone was detected a few times. The genes are TRBV11-2 and TRBJ2-7; possible D gene TRBD2, 5 bases. Germline V gives CDR1 SGHAT, CDR2 FQNNGV. Trimming pared 0 bases from V and 0 bases from J, leaving 12 bases between. The length of the CDR3 is 16 residues. For the CDR3, the DNA is TGTGCCAGCAGCTTAGACGGCGGGTCGTACTCCTACGAGCAGTACTTC. Translating gives CASSLDGGSYSYEQYF.

This clone was picked up a small number of times. The chain joins TRBV7-9 to TRBJ2-5, with D perhaps matching TRBD2 (6 bases). Germline loops: CDR1 SEHNR, CDR2 FQNEAQ (reference sequence). Trimming cost V 4 bases and J 5 bases, with 8 bases left between them. The CDR3 totals 12 residues. CDR3 in DNA: TGTGCCAGCAGCTCGGAGGGGGAGACCCAGTACTTC. Protein product: CASSSEGETQYF.

V gene TRBV4-1 combines with J gene TRBJ2-7; 9 bases are a match to TRBD1. Germline CDR1 MGHRA, CDR2 YSYEKL. The length of the CDR3 is 15 residues. Losses at the gene ends were 3 bases for V and 4 bases for J; bases not matched to a gene: 7. The CDR3 is CASSQSGQGVYEQYF. CDR3 sequence (DNA): TGCGCCAGCAGCCAGTCGGGACAGGGAGTATACGAGCAGTACTTC.